This TCR beta chain was recovered during a study of neurological immune-mediated disorders. Notes on the study in general: TCR clonal expansion peaked in HTLV-1-associated myelopathy patients and was lowest in multiple sclerosis patients.

The CDR3 is made up of 14 amino acids. The V gene lost 6 bases and the J gene lost 3 bases, with 11 bases spanning the gap. Germline lookup yields CDR1 SNHLY and CDR2 FYNNEI. Time point here: technical triplicate 2. The sorted libraries took some 1.1 million CD4+ or CD8+ T cells. This clonotype turned up a few times. What it binds is unknown. In every sequencing run, more than 170 million TCR-beta sequences were generated from 15-18 subjects. TCRdb processed the 5' RACE reads anew with MiXCR; each CDR3 protein has one entry. The sample holds about 31,000 distinct CDR3 sequences; 10% to 15% are singletons and the top ten take roughly 5.6%.

Sequenced sample: CD4+ T cells from blood. The J gene is TRBJ2-2, the V gene TRBV2, with D perhaps given as TRBD1 or TRBD2 (5 bases each). This receptor was obtained from a female donor with HTLV-1-associated myelopathy (HAM/TSP). This chain's CDR3 is CASRGDVDTGELFF. The CDR3 bases are TGTGCCAGCAGAGGGGACGTAGACACCGGGGAGCTGTTTTTT.